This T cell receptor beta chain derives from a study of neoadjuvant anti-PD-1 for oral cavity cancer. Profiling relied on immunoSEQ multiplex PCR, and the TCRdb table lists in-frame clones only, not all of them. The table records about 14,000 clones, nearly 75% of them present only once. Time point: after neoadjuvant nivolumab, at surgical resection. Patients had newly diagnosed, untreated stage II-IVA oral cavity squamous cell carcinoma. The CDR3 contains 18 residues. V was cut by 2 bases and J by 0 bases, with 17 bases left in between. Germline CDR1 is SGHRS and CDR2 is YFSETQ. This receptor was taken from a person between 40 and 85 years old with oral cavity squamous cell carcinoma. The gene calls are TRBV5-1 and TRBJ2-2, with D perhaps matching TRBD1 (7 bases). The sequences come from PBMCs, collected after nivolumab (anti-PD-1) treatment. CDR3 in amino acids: CASSFGGRGAPNTGELFF. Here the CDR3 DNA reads TGCGCCAGCAGCTTTGGGGGCAGGGGGGCCCCGAACACCGGGGAGCTGTTTTTT.